This T cell receptor beta chain is drawn from a study of CD4+ T cells in melanoma. General observations from the study: A reported correlation linked neoantigen-specific CD4+ T cells to CD8+, macrophage and B cell function. Reportedly, melanoma neoantigen-specific CD4+ T cells showed varied differentiation states.

This clone was detected a few times. Its cognate antigen is unknown. Sequenced by immunoSEQ multiplex PCR; TCRdb stores in-frame clones only, minus some. Here the sample spans roughly 140,000 clones, nearly 95% being singletons. The TCR comes from a human donor with melanoma.

This chain's CDR3 is CASSSQGGWGTEAFF. In DNA form, the CDR3 reads TGTGCCAGCAGCTCCCAGGGTGGGTGGGGCACTGAAGCTTTCTTT. The J gene is TRBJ1-1, the V gene TRBV7-9; tentatively, D is TRBD1 (5 bases). The ends were cut back, 4 bases at V and 4 bases at J, with 16 bases in the middle. The CDR3 is 15 amino acids. Germline loops: CDR1 SEHNR, CDR2 FQNEAQ (reference sequence).